These 3 T cell receptor beta chains were all obtained from the same sample, sequenced in a study of T cells after yellow fever vaccination. TCRdb redid the calling of the 5' RACE reads with MiXCR, one entry per CDR3 protein. There are more than 120,000 distinct CDR3 sequences in the sample; around 7.7% occur only once, and less than 0.95% lies in the top ten. The material sequenced was CD4+ T cells sorted from PBMCs, taken 5 days after the yellow fever booster vaccination. These receptors came from a man aged 25-45 years who received the YFV17D yellow fever vaccine.

The V gene is TRBV27, the J gene TRBJ2-5; 12 nucleotides align to TRBD1. The CDR3 runs 15 residues. In germline, CDR1 is MNHEY, CDR2 SMNVEV (reference sequence). The J segment lost 5 bases and the V segment lost 4 bases, leaving 5 bases of the junction unmatched. The chain's CDR3 is CASSSGTGGTETQYF. DNA for the CDR3: TGTGCCAGCAGTTCGGGGACAGGGGGCACCGAGACCCAGTACTTC.

This clonotype occurred once. A read error is possible here, since a much larger clone lies one base away. Without the conserved terminal phenylalanine or tryptophan, this CDR3 likely stems from a read error. The rearrangement links TRBV24-1 to TRBJ2-1; weak D call: TRBD2 (6 bases). The CDR3 totals 18 residues. Germline V CDR1 and CDR2: KGHDR, SFDVKD. Between the trimmed V and J ends, which lost 2 bases and 0 bases, there was a span of 16 bases. CDR3 coding DNA: TGTGCCACCAGTGATTCTCGGCGGGGACGGGCCTCCTACAATGAGCAGTTCTGC. As protein: CATSDSRRGRASYNEQFC.

The chain couples TRBV23-1 to TRBJ2-4, with 8 bases fitting TRBD2. TRBV23-1 is an open reading frame, and its role is uncertain. The CDR3 sequence is 17 residues long. V lost 1 base and J lost 0; bases outside the gene matches: 5. In DNA, the CDR3 is TGCGCCAGCAGTCAATGGACTAGCTCGATAGCCAAAAACATTCAGTACTTC. Its protein product is CASSQWTSSIAKNIQYF.